This section outlines one T cell receptor (beta chain) sequence together with its context. Its antigen is not known. The entry originates in a study of T cell clones after liver transplantation. About the research overall: HCV positivity affected three of eight recipients; the rest lacked autoimmune or viral indications. Without induction therapy, subjects received standard immunosuppression until 12-24 months post-transplant. Study-level points and caveats: Small, mixed patient groups and varying post-transplant times limit these conclusions. Graft donor-reactive T cells possibly entered the graft instead of undergoing deletion.

The V end was cut by 7 bases, the J end by 4 bases, with 24 bases between. CDR1 is LNHDA and CDR2 is SQIVND in the germline V gene (reference sequence). This CDR3 contains 17 residues. Clones were read by immunoSEQ multiplex PCR, and TCRdb kept only the in-frame ones, dropping some. The table has 93,000 or so clones, around 84% seen once. The sample was CD4+ T cells from blood, taken around 49 months after liver transplant. The chain recombines TRBV19 with TRBJ2-3, with D perhaps assigned TRBD1 or TRBD2 (5 bases each). This clonotype originated in a human patient who received a liver transplant. T cells may partly derive from the graft donor. The CDR3 bases are TGTGCCAGTAATAAGGGACCGCCGACTCTAACCGCAGATACGCAGTATTTT. It codes for CASNKGPPTLTADTQYF.